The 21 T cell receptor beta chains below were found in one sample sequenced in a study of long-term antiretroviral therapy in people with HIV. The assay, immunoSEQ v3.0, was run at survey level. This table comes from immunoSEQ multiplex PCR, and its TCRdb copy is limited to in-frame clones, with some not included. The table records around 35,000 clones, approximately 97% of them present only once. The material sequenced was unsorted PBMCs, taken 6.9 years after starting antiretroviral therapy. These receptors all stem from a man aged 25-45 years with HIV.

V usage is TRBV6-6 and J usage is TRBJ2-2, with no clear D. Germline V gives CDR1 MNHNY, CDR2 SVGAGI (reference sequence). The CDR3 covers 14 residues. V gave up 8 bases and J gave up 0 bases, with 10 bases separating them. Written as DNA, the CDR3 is TGTGCCAGCCGACCTTCCCCGAACACCGGGGAGCTGTTTTTT. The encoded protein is CASRPSPNTGELFF.

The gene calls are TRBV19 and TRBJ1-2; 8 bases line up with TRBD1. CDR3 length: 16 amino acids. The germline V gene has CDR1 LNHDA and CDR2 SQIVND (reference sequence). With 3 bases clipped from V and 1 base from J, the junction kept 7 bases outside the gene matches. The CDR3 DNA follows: TGTGCCAGTAGTATCCCGGGACAGGTTAATAACTATGGCTACACCTTC. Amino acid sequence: CASSIPGQVNNYGYTF.

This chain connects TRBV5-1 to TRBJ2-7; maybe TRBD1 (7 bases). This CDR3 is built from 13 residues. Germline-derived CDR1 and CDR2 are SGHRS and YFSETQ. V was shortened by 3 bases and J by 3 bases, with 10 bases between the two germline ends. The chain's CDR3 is CASSSGDSYEQYF. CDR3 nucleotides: TGCGCCAGCAGCTCGGGGGACAGCTACGAGCAGTACTTC.

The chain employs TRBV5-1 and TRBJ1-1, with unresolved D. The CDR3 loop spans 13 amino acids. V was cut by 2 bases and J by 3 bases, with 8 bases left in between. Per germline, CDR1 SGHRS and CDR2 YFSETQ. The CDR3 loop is CASSLKAYTEAFF. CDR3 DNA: TGCGCCAGCAGCTTAAAAGCCTACACTGAAGCTTTCTTT. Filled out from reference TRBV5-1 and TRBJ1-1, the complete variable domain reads KAGVTQTPRYLIKTRGQQVTLSCSPISGHRSVSWYQQTPGQGLQFLFEYFSETQRNKGNFPGRFSGRQFSNSRSEMNVSTLELGDSALYLCASSLKAYTEAFFGQGTRLTVV.

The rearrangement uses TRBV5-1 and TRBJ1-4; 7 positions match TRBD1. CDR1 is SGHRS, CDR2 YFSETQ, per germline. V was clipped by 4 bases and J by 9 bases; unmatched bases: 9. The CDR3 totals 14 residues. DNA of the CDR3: TGCGCCAGCAGCGGACTACCGGGACAGCAAAAACTGTTTTTT. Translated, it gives CASSGLPGQQKLFF. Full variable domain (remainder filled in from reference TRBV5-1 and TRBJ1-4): KAGVTQTPRYLIKTRGQQVTLSCSPISGHRSVSWYQQTPGQGLQFLFEYFSETQRNKGNFPGRFSGRQFSNSRSEMNVSTLELGDSALYLCASSGLPGQQKLFFGSGTQLSVL.

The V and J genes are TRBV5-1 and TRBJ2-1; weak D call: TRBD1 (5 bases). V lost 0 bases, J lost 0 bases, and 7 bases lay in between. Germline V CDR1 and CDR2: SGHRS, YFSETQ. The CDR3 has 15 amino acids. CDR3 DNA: TGCGCCAGCAGCTTGGACAGGAGCTCCTACAATGAGCAGTTCTTC. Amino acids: CASSLDRSSYNEQFF.

The CDR3 spells CASRNTILGGSNEQFF. The CDR3 DNA follows: TGTGCCAGCAGGAATACAATCCTAGGCGGGAGTAACGAGCAGTTCTTC. The chain combines TRBV7-2 with TRBJ2-1; 7 bases line up with TRBD2. The CDR3 runs to 16 residues. V shed 6 bases, J shed 10 bases, and the junction held 18 bases outside the gene matches. CDR1 and CDR2 (germline): SGHTA, FQGNSA.

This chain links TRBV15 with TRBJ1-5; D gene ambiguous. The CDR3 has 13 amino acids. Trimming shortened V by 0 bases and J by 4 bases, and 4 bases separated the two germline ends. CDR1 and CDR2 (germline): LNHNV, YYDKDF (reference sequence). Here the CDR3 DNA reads TGTGCCACCAGCAGAGAAGTTAATCAGCCCCAGCATTTT. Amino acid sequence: CATSREVNQPQHF.

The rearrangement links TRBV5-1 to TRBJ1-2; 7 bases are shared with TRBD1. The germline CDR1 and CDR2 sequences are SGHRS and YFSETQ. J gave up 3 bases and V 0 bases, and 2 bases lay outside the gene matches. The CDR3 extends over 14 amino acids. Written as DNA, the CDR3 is TGCGCCAGCAGCTTGGCAGGGGGGGACTATGGCTACACCTTC. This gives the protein CASSLAGGDYGYTF. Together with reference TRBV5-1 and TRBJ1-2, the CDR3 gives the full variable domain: KAGVTQTPRYLIKTRGQQVTLSCSPISGHRSVSWYQQTPGQGLQFLFEYFSETQRNKGNFPGRFSGRQFSNSRSEMNVSTLELGDSALYLCASSLAGGDYGYTFGSGTRLTVV.

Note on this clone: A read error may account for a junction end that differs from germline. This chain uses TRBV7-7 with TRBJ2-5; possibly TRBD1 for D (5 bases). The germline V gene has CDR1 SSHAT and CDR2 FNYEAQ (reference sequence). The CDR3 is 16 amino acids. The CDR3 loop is CASSLQEGPTNETQYF. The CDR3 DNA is TGTGCTAGCAGCTTACAGGAAGGACCTACCAATGAGACCCAGTACTTC. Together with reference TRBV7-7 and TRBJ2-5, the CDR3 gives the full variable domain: GAGVSQSPRYKVTKRGQDVTLRCDPISSHATLYWYQQALGQGPEFLTYFNYEAQPDKSGLPSDRFSAERPEGSISTLTIQRTEQRDSAMYRCASSLQEGPTNETQYFGPGTRLLVL.

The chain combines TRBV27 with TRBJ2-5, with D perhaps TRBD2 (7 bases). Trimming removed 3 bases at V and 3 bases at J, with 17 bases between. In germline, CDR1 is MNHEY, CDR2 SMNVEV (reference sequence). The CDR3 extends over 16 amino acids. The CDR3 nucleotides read TGTGCCAGCAGTTTGGGCTGGGGGGGCTCAGAAGAGACCCAGTACTTC. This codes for CASSLGWGGSEETQYF.

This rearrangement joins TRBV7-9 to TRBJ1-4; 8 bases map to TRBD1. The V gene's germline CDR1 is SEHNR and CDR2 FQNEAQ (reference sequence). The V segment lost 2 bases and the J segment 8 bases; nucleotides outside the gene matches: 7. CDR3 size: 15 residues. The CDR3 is CASSLQGAGVEKLFF. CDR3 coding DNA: TGTGCCAGCAGCTTACAGGGGGCAGGTGTAGAAAAACTGTTTTTT.

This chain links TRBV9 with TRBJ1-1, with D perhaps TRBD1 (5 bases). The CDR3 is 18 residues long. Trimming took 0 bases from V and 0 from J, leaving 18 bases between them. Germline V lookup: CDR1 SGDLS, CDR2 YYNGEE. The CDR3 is CASSVAATTGSMNTEAFF. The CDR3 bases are TGTGCCAGCAGCGTAGCTGCAACAACAGGAAGCATGAACACTGAAGCTTTCTTT.

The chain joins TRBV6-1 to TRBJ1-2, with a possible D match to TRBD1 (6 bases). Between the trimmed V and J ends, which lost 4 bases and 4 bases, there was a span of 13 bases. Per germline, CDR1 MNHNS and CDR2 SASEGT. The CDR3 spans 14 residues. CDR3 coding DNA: TGTGCCAGCAGTGCGGAAACAGGGAGCTATGGCTACACCTTC. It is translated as CASSAETGSYGYTF.

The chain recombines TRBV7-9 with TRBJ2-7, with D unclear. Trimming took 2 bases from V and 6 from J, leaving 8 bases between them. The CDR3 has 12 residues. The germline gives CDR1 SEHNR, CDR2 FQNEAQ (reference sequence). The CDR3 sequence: CASSLPGPEQYF. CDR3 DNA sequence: TGTGCCAGCAGCTTACCAGGCCCCGAGCAGTACTTC.

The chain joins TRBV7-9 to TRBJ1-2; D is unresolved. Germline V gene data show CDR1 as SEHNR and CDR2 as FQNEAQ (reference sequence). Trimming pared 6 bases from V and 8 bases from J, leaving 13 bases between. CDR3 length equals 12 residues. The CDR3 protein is CASSPRGRGYTF. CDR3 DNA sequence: TGTGCCAGCAGTCCTAGAGGGAGGGGCTACACCTTC.

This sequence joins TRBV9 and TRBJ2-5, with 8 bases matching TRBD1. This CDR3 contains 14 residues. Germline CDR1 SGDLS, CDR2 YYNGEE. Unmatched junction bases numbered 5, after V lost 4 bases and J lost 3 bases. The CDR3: CASSQQGGKETQYF. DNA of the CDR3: TGTGCCAGCAGCCAACAGGGGGGAAAAGAGACCCAGTACTTC.

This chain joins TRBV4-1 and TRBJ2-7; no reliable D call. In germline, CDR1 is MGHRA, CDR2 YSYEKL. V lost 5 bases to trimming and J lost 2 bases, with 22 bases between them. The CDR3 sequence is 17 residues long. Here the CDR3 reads CASSNPGAGSLTYEQYF. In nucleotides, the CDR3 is TGCGCCAGCAGCAACCCTGGAGCAGGCTCCCTGACCTACGAGCAGTACTTC.

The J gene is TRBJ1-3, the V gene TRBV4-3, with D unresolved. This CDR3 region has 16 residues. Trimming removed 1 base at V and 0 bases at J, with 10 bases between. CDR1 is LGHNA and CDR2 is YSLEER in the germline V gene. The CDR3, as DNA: TGCGCCAGCAGCCAAGGGACGGTCAACTCTGGAAACACCATATATTTT. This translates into CASSQGTVNSGNTIYF.

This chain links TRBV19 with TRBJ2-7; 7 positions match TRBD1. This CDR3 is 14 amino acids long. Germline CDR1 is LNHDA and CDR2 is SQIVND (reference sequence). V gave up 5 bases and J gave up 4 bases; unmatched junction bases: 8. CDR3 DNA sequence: TGTGCCAGTAGTCGCCGGGACAGACTTTACGAGCAGTACTTC. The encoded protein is CASSRRDRLYEQYF.

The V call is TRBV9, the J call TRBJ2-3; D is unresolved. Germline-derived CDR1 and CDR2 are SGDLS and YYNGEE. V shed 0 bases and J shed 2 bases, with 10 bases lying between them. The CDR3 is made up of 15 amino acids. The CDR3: CASSVGRQITDTQYF. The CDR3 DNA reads TGTGCCAGCAGCGTAGGCCGGCAGATCACAGATACGCAGTATTTT.